A selection of T cell receptor beta chains follows, all from one sample in a study of blood T cell repertoires in COVID-19. Method: immunoSEQ multiplex PCR; TCRdb's copy keeps in-frame clones and lacks some. The sample lists almost 200,000 clones; less than 90% were seen once. Sequencing was performed on peripheral blood. These receptors all come from a woman aged 70-85 years with acute or convalescent COVID-19. CDR3s include the opening cysteine and the closing phenylalanine or tryptophan. Fields, in order: D gene, clone size, V gene, J gene, CDR3 DNA, CDR3 protein. D genes are given only for firm matches. Rows give clone size only sometimes, using once, few, many, or a class for an expanded clone.

D: NA
size: once
V: TRBV29-1
J: TRBJ2-3
DNA: TGCAGCGTTGAAGCCCCGAATCGGGATACGCAGTATTTT
CDR3: CSVEAPNRDTQYF

D: NA
size: once
V: TRBV2
J: TRBJ1-6
DNA: TGTGCCAGTTTAATCTCCGGGCCCCTCCACTTT
CDR3: CASLISGPLHF

D: NA
size: NA
V: TRBV20-1
J: TRBJ1-1
DNA: TGCAGTGCTGTCAAAAACACTGAAGCTTTCTTT
CDR3: CSAVKNTEAFF

D: TRBD1
size: NA
V: TRBV5-4
J: TRBJ2-1
DNA: TGTGCCAGCAGCCACCGGGACAGGGGTAATGAGCAGTTCTTC
CDR3: CASSHRDRGNEQFF

D: NA
size: NA
V: TRBV6-6
J: TRBJ1-4
DNA: TGTGCCAGCAGTGCGGACTCTCTGACTACTAATGAAAAACTGTTTTTT
CDR3: CASSADSLTTNEKLFF

D: NA
size: NA
V: TRBV5-6
J: TRBJ1-3
DNA: TGTGCCAGCAGCGTTACAGGGTCCGGAAACACCATATATTTT
CDR3: CASSVTGSGNTIYF

D: NA
size: NA
V: TRBV13
J: TRBJ2-1
DNA: TGTGCCAGCGAGGTCGGTAACAATGAGCAGTTCTTC
CDR3: CASEVGNNEQFF

D: NA
size: NA
V: TRBV5-5
J: TRBJ2-4
DNA: TGTGCCAGCAGCTTGTATCCAGGGAGGCAAAACATTCAGTACTTC
CDR3: CASSLYPGRQNIQYF

D: TRBD2
size: NA
V: TRBV10-1
J: TRBJ2-7
DNA: TGCGCCAGCAGTTCTAGCGGGAGCTCCTACGAGCAGTACTTC
CDR3: CASSSSGSSYEQYF

D: NA
size: few
V: TRBV5-6
J: TRBJ1-2
DNA: TGTGCCAGCAGCTTAGGAAGCCTACTATCGTGGGGCTACACCTTC
CDR3: CASSLGSLLSWGYTF

D: NA
size: NA
V: TRBV29-1
J: TRBJ2-7
DNA: TGCAGCGTTGTTAGGGACATTGGATACGAGCAGTACTTC
CDR3: CSVVRDIGYEQYF

D: TRBD1
size: once
V: TRBV18
J: TRBJ2-7
DNA: TGTGCCAGCTCACTCGCCACAGGGGACTACGAGCAGTACTTC
CDR3: CASSLATGDYEQYF

D: TRBD1
size: NA
V: TRBV10-3
J: TRBJ1-5
DNA: TGTGCCATCGGCGGACAGGGTGGCCAAAATCAGCCCCAGCATTTT
CDR3: CAIGGQGGQNQPQHF

D: NA
size: NA
V: TRBV12-3/TRBV12-4
J: TRBJ1-3
DNA: TGTGCCAGCAGTCCGGGGGGAAACACCATATATTTT
CDR3: CASSPGGNTIYF

D: TRBD1
size: NA
V: TRBV11-2
J: TRBJ2-1
DNA: TGTGCCAGCACCAATCAGGGGGCCCAACACAATGAGCAGTTCTTC
CDR3: CASTNQGAQHNEQFF

D: NA
size: once
V: TRBV18
J: TRBJ2-7
DNA: TGTGCCAGCTCACCACCGTCAGGGCGGATCTACGAGCAGTACTTC
CDR3: CASSPPSGRIYEQYF

D: NA
size: NA
V: TRBV3-1/TRBV3-2
J: TRBJ1-3
DNA: TGTGCCAGCAGCAGCTTTAAGGGAAACACCATATATTTT
CDR3: CASSSFKGNTIYF

D: TRBD2
size: NA
V: TRBV5-1
J: TRBJ2-1
DNA: TGCGCCAGCAGCCCGGGACTAGGAGTGCAGTTCTTC
CDR3: CASSPGLGVQFF

D: TRBD1
size: NA
V: TRBV18
J: TRBJ1-2
DNA: TGTGCCAGCTCACCAGGGACAGGGGGTAACTATGGCTACACCTTC
CDR3: CASSPGTGGNYGYTF

D: NA
size: NA
V: TRBV7-6
J: TRBJ1-1
DNA: TGTGCCAGCAGCTTACAGGGGAACACTGAAGCTTTCTTT
CDR3: CASSLQGNTEAFF

D: TRBD2
size: NA
V: TRBV5-1
J: TRBJ2-5
DNA: TGCGCCAGCAGCTCCGGGGTTGTGAGACTAGCACAAGAGACCCAGTACTTC
CDR3: CASSSGVVRLAQETQYF

D: TRBD2
size: NA
V: TRBV7-2
J: TRBJ2-7
DNA: TGTGCCAGCAGCTTAATAGCGGGACGCGAGCAGTACTTC
CDR3: CASSLIAGREQYF

D: TRBD1
size: NA
V: TRBV15
J: TRBJ2-1
DNA: TGTGCCACCAGCAGAGATTCACAGGGGAACTACAATGAGCAGTTCTTC
CDR3: CATSRDSQGNYNEQFF

D: NA
size: NA
V: TRBV27
J: TRBJ1-1
DNA: TGTGCCAGCGCAAGACAGGCGCAGAACACTGAAGCTTTCTTT
CDR3: CASARQAQNTEAFF

D: NA
size: once
V: TRBV6-1
J: TRBJ1-5
DNA: TGTGCCAGCAGTGAACAGGGCCGGGGCAATCAGCCCCAGCATTTT
CDR3: CASSEQGRGNQPQHF

D: TRBD1
size: NA
V: TRBV19
J: TRBJ2-3
DNA: TGTGCCAGTAGTCTACAGGGGCGGATCACAGATACGCAGTATTTT
CDR3: CASSLQGRITDTQYF

D: NA
size: NA
V: TRBV18
J: TRBJ1-6
DNA: TGTGCCAGCTCAGAGACAGCGGGGAGTCCCCTCCACTTT
CDR3: CASSETAGSPLHF

D: NA
size: NA
V: TRBV6-6
J: TRBJ1-2
DNA: TGTGCCAGCGTCCAGGGACTTCCATCGCCTTATGGCTACACCTTC
CDR3: CASVQGLPSPYGYTF

D: NA
size: NA
V: TRBV5-4
J: TRBJ2-3
DNA: TGTGCCAGCAGCTTTCCGGGAGAGAGCACAGATACGCAGTATTTT
CDR3: CASSFPGESTDTQYF

D: NA
size: NA
V: TRBV6-2/TRBV6-3
J: TRBJ1-5
DNA: TGTGCCAGCAGTTACTCTCTGGGGGGGACTGGAAATCAGCCCCAGCATTTT
CDR3: CASSYSLGGTGNQPQHF

D: TRBD2
size: NA
V: TRBV29-1
J: TRBJ2-1
DNA: TGCAGCGTTGTAGGACTAGCGGGAGCTGGATCCTACAATGAGCAGTTCTTC
CDR3: CSVVGLAGAGSYNEQFF

D: NA
size: NA
V: TRBV29-1
J: TRBJ2-3
DNA: TGCAGCGTAGCTAGCGCTACTAGCACAGATACGCAGTATTTT
CDR3: CSVASATSTDTQYF

D: TRBD2
size: NA
V: TRBV6-5
J: TRBJ2-2
DNA: TGTGCCAGCAGTCTGCTAGCGGGAGTAGTCGGGGAGCTGTTTTTT
CDR3: CASSLLAGVVGELFF

D: TRBD1
size: NA
V: TRBV28
J: TRBJ1-6
DNA: TGTGCCAGCACGGACAGGGTCGGGAATTCACCCCTCCACTTT
CDR3: CASTDRVGNSPLHF

D: TRBD1
size: NA
V: TRBV6-2/TRBV6-3
J: TRBJ1-2
DNA: TGTGCCAGCAGTTTGACAGGGCCGGAGGGCTACACCTTC
CDR3: CASSLTGPEGYTF

D: NA
size: NA
V: TRBV27
J: TRBJ2-3
DNA: TGTGCCAGCAGTTCGGGTCAGTTGAACACAGATACGCAGTATTTT
CDR3: CASSSGQLNTDTQYF

D: NA
size: NA
V: TRBV3-1/TRBV3-2
J: TRBJ1-6
DNA: TGTGCCAGCAGCCAAGGCGGGCCGATGTCACCCCTCCACTTT
CDR3: CASSQGGPMSPLHF

D: TRBD2
size: NA
V: TRBV28
J: TRBJ2-4
DNA: TGTGCCAGCAGTTGGTGGGGCGGGAGGGCCGAAAACATTCAGTACTTC
CDR3: CASSWWGGRAENIQYF

D: TRBD2
size: NA
V: TRBV4-2
J: TRBJ2-1
DNA: TGTGCCAGCAGCCAAGCTGGGACTAGCGGGGGGGCGAATAATGAGCAGTTCTTC
CDR3: CASSQAGTSGGANNEQFF

D: NA
size: NA
V: TRBV3-1/TRBV3-2
J: TRBJ1-4
DNA: TGTGCCAGCAGCCGCCTAGGAGAAGAAAAACTGTTTTTT
CDR3: CASSRLGEEKLFF

D: NA
size: NA
V: TRBV19
J: TRBJ1-5
DNA: TGTGCCAGTAGTATGAAAAGGGGTTTGTCCCAGCATTTT
CDR3: CASSMKRGLSQHF

D: NA
size: NA
V: TRBV29-1
J: TRBJ2-7
DNA: TGCAGCGTCACTGGACAGTCCCATACAGGCGAGCAGTACTTC
CDR3: CSVTGQSHTGEQYF

D: TRBD1
size: NA
V: TRBV5-1
J: TRBJ1-4
DNA: TGCGCCAGCAGCTCCAGGGGGGATGAAAAACTGTTTTTT
CDR3: CASSSRGDEKLFF

D: TRBD1
size: NA
V: TRBV28
J: TRBJ1-4
DNA: TGTGCCAGCAGTTCCCACGTACAGGGGGCAACTAATGAAAAACTGTTTTTT
CDR3: CASSSHVQGATNEKLFF

D: NA
size: NA
V: TRBV6-1
J: TRBJ1-1
DNA: TGTGCCAGCAGTGAAGTCGGGGTTGCTGCTTTCTTT
CDR3: CASSEVGVAAFF

D: NA
size: NA
V: TRBV7-9
J: TRBJ2-3
DNA: TGTGCCAGTATGAGTTCAGCGGGCCGCACAGATACGCAGTATTTT
CDR3: CASMSSAGRTDTQYF

D: NA
size: NA
V: TRBV28
J: TRBJ1-4
DNA: TGTGCCAGCAGTGGAAGGACAGCCTCGTTCGGGAAACTGTTTTTT
CDR3: CASSGRTASFGKLFF

D: NA
size: NA
V: TRBV7-9
J: TRBJ1-2
DNA: TGTGCCAGCAGCTCCGGGTTAAGTGGCTACACCTTC
CDR3: CASSSGLSGYTF

D: TRBD2
size: NA
V: TRBV5-1
J: TRBJ2-2
DNA: TGCGCCAGCAGCTTGTTCCGGGGGGAGGTCACCGGGGAGCTGTTTTTT
CDR3: CASSLFRGEVTGELFF

D: TRBD1
size: NA
V: TRBV7-2
J: TRBJ2-7
DNA: TGTGCCAGCAGCTGGGCGACAGGGGGCTTCTACGAGCAGTACTTC
CDR3: CASSWATGGFYEQYF

D: NA
size: NA
V: TRBV5-5
J: TRBJ1-6
DNA: TGTGCCAGCAGCTTGGAAGAGGGTGGGCATTCACCCCTCCACTTT
CDR3: CASSLEEGGHSPLHF

D: NA
size: NA
V: TRBV11-2
J: TRBJ2-3
DNA: TGTGCCAGCAGCTTAGAGCCCAGGACTGGCACAGATACGCAGTATTTT
CDR3: CASSLEPRTGTDTQYF

D: TRBD2
size: NA
V: TRBV27
J: TRBJ2-2
DNA: TGTGCCAGCAGTTTTCGCCCCGGGACTAGCGGGACCGGATGGACCGGGGAGCTGTTTTTT
CDR3: CASSFRPGTSGTGWTGELFF

D: NA
size: few
V: TRBV12-3/TRBV12-4
J: TRBJ1-2
DNA: TGTGCCAGCAGCCCTCAGGGGAACTATGGCTACACCTTC
CDR3: CASSPQGNYGYTF

D: TRBD2
size: NA
V: TRBV7-3
J: TRBJ2-3
DNA: TGTGCCAGCAGCTCGGGAGGGCCGACAGATACGCAGTATTTT
CDR3: CASSSGGPTDTQYF